This TCR beta chain was found in a study of cytomegalovirus exposure and HLA in healthy donors. The PCR made use of 60 Vbeta and 13 Jbeta primers. This table comes from immunoSEQ multiplex PCR, and its TCRdb copy is limited to in-frame clones, with some not included. The sample has some 170,000 clones, roughly 81% seen once; the top ten hold 4.9%. The V end was cut by 5 bases, the J end by 0 bases, with 14 bases between. Germline assignment: CDR1 KGHSH and CDR2 LQKENI. This CDR3 spans 16 amino acids. The sequence was collected from a woman in her late teens or twenties in good health and CMV-seropositive. The gene calls are TRBV18 and TRBJ1-3; a possible D gene is TRBD1 (6 bases). The sequenced material came from PBMCs. This CDR3 is CASSNTQGDSGNTIYF. CDR3 sequence (DNA): TGTGCCAGCTCAAACACACAGGGCGACTCTGGAAACACCATATATTTT.